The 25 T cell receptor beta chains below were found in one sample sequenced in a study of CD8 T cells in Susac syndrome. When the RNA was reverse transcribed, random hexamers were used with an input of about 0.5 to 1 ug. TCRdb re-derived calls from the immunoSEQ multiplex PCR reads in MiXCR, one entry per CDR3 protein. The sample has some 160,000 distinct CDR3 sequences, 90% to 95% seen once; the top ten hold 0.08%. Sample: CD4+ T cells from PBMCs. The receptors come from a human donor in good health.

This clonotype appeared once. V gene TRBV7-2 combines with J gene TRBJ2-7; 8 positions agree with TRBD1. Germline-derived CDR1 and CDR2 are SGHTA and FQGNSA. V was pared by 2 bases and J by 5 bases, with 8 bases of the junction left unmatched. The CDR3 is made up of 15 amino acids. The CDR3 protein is CASSLSRDRPNEQYF. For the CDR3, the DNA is TGTGCCAGCAGCTTAAGTCGGGACAGGCCTAACGAGCAGTACTTC.

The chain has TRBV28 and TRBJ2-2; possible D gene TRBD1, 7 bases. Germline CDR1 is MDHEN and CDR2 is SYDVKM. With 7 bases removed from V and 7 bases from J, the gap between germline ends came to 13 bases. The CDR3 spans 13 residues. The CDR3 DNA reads TGTGCCAGCAAGGGGGCAGCGGGCGGGGAGCTGTTTTTT. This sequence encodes CASKGAAGGELFF.

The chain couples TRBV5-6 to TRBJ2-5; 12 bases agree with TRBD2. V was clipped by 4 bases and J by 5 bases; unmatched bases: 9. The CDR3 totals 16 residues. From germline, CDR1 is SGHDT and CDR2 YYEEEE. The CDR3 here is CASSGGGLAGRETQYF. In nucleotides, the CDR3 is TGTGCCAGCAGCGGGGGAGGACTAGCGGGGCGGGAGACCCAGTACTTC.

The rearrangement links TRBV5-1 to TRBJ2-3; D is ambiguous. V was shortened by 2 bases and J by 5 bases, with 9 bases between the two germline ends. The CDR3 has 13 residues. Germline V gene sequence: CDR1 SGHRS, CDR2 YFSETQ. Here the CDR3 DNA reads TGCGCCAGCAGCTTTCAGGCTGGAGATACGCAGTATTTT. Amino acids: CASSFQAGDTQYF.

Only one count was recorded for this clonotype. In nucleotides, the CDR3 is TGTGCCAGTAGTACCTCGGGGGCTATGGGCGAAAAACTGTTTTTT. Translated, it gives CASSTSGAMGEKLFF. This chain uses TRBV19 with TRBJ1-4, with a tentative D call TRBD1 (6 bases). Germline CDR1 reads LNHDA; CDR2 reads SQIVND (reference sequence). The CDR3 covers 15 residues. With 4 bases removed from V and 8 bases from J, the gap between germline ends came to 17 bases.

CDR3 in amino acids: CASSYSGAKRGSYEQYF. The CDR3 DNA reads as TGTGCCAGCAGTTACTCGGGTGCGAAGCGTGGCTCCTACGAGCAGTACTTC. The V and J genes are TRBV6-5 and TRBJ2-7, with D uncertain. The CDR3 is 17 amino acids. Germline V gene lookup returns CDR1 MNHEY and CDR2 SVGAGI. The V end was cut by 0 bases, the J end by 0 bases, with 15 bases between.

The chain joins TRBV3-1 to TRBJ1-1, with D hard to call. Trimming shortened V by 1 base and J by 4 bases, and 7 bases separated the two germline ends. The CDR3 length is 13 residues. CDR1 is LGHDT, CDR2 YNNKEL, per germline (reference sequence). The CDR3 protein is CASSQGPFTEAFF. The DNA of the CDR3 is TGTGCCAGCAGCCAAGGGCCTTTCACTGAAGCTTTCTTT.

CDR3 DNA sequence: TGCGCCAGCAGCTTGGCGCAGCCGACCTACGAGCAGTACTTC. Protein: CASSLAQPTYEQYF. V gene TRBV5-1 combines with J gene TRBJ2-7; D is ambiguous. This CDR3 has 14 residues. Between the trimmed V and J ends, which lost 0 bases and 2 bases, there was a span of 9 bases. Looked up from germline, CDR1 is SGHRS and CDR2 is YFSETQ.

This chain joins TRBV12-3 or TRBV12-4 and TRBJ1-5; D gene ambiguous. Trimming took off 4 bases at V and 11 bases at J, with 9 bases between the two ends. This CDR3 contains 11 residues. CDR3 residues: CASSSQRTQHF. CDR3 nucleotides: TGTGCCAGCAGTTCCCAAAGGACCCAGCATTTT.

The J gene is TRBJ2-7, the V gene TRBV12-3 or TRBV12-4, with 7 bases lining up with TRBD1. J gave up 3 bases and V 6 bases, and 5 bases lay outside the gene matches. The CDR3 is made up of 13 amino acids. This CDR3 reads CASRDRNNYEQYF. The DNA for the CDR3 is TGTGCCAGCAGGGACAGGAATAACTACGAGCAGTACTTC.

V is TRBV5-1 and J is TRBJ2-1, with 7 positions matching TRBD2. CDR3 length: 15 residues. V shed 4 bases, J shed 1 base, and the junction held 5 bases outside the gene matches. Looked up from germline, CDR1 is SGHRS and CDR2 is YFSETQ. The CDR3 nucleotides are TGCGCCAGCAGCAGGAGCGGGGAGTCCTACAATGAGCAGTTCTTC. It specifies CASSRSGESYNEQFF.

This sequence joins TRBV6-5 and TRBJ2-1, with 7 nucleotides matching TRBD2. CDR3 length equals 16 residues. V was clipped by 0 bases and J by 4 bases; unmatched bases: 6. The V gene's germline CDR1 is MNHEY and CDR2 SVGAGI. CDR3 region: CASSYSSGTTYNEQFF. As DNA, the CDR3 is TGTGCCAGCAGTTACTCGTCCGGGACTACTTACAATGAGCAGTTCTTC.

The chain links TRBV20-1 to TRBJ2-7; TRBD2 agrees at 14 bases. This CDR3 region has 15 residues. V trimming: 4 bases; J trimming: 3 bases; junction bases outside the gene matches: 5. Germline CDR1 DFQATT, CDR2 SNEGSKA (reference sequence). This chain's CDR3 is CSAIRTSGGIYEQYF. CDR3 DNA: TGCAGTGCTATTCGGACTAGCGGGGGGATCTACGAGCAGTACTTC.

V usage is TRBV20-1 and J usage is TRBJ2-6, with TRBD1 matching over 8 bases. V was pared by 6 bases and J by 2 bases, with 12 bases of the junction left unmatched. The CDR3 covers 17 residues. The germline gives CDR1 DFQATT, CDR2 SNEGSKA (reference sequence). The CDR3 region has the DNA TGCAGTGCCGGGAACCGACAGGGGCCAGCTGGGGCCAACGTCCTGACTTTC. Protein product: CSAGNRQGPAGANVLTF.

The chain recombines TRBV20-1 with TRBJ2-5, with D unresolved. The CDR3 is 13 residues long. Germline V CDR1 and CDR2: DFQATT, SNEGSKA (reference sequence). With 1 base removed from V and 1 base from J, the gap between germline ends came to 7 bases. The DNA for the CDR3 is TGCAGTGCTAGAGGGTCCCCCCAAGAGACCCAGTACTTC. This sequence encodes CSARGSPQETQYF.

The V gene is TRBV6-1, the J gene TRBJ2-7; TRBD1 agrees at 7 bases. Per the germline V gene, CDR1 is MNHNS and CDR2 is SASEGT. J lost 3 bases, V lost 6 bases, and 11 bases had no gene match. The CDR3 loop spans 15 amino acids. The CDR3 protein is CASRGTGAGVYEQYF. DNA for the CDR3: TGTGCCAGCAGAGGCACAGGGGCAGGGGTCTACGAGCAGTACTTC.

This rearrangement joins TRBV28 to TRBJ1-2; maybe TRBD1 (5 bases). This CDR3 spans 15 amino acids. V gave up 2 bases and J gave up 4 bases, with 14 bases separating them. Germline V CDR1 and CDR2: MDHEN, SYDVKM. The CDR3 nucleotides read TGTGCCAGCAGTTTAATCGGACCCGGGGGCTATGGCTACACCTTC. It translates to CASSLIGPGGYGYTF.

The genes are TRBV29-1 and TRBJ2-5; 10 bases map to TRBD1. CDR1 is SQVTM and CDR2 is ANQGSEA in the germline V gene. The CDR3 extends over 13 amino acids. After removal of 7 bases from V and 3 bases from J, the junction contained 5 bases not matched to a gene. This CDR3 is CSGRGQGKETQYF. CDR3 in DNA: TGCAGCGGCCGGGGACAGGGGAAAGAGACCCAGTACTTC.

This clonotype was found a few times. The CDR3 spells CASSFLGIQHF. Here the CDR3 DNA reads TGTGCCAGCAGTTTCCTGGGGATCCAGCATTTT. V and J are TRBV12-3 or TRBV12-4 and TRBJ1-5; D is unclear. This CDR3 spans 11 amino acids. V gave up 3 bases and J gave up 12 bases, with 9 bases separating them.

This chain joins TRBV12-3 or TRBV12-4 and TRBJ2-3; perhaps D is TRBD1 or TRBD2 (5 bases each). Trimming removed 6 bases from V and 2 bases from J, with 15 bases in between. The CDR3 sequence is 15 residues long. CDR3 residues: CASSPRDLLTDTQYF. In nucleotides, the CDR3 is TGTGCCAGCAGCCCCCGGGACCTCCTCACAGATACGCAGTATTTT.

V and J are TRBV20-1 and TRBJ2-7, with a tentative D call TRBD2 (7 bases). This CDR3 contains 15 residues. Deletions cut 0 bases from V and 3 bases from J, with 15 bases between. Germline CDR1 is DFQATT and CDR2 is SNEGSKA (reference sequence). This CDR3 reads CSARDLGGALYEQYF. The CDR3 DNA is TGCAGTGCTAGAGATCTAGGGGGGGCCCTCTACGAGCAGTACTTC.

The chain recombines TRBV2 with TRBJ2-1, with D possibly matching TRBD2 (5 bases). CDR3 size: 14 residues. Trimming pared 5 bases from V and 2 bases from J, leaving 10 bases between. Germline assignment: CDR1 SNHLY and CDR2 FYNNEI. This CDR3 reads CASSRTGTYNEQFF. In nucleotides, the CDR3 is TGTGCCAGCAGTCGGACGGGAACCTACAATGAGCAGTTCTTC. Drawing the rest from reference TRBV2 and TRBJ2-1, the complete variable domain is EPEVTQTPSHQVTQMGQEVILRCVPISNHLYFYWYRQILGQKVEFLVSFYNNEISEKSEIFDDQFSVERPDGSNFTLKIRSTKLEDSAMYFCASSRTGTYNEQFFGPGTRLTVL.

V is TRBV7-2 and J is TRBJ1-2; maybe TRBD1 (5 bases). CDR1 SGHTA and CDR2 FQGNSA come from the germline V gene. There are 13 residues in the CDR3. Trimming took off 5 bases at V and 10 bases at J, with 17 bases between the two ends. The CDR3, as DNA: TGTGCCAGCAGCCCCCACCTCAGGGATGACTACACCTTC. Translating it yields CASSPHLRDDYTF.

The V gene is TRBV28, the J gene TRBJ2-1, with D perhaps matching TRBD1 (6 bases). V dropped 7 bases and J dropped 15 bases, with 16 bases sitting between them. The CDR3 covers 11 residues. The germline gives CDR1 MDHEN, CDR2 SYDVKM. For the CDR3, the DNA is TGTGCCAGCATTACACAGGGAGATGCGTTCTTC. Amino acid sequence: CASITQGDAFF.

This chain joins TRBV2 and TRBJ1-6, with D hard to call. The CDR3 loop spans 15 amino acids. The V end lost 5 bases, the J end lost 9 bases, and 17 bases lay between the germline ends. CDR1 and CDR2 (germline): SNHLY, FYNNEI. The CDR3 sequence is CASSPRTGNRSPLHF. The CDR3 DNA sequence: TGTGCCAGCAGTCCCCGGACGGGGAACCGTTCACCCCTCCACTTT.